Below are 28 T cell receptor beta chains sequenced from a single sample in a study of T cells after yellow fever vaccination. MiXCR, run by TCRdb on the 5' RACE reads, gives a single entry per CDR3 protein. The profile covers approximately 550,000 distinct CDR3 sequences, with roughly 21% appearing a single time and approximately 15% taken by the ten largest. The material sequenced was PBMCs, taken 15 days after the yellow fever booster vaccination. Receptor source: a man aged 25-40 years who received the YFV17D yellow fever vaccine.

The table lists this clonotype with a count of one. The chain uses TRBV7-9 and TRBJ2-7, with TRBD2 identical over 7 bases. The junction had 9 bases not matched to a gene; V was cut back by 5 bases and J by 2 bases. The CDR3 is 15 residues long. Per germline, CDR1 SEHNR and CDR2 FQNEAQ (reference sequence). The CDR3 nucleotides read TGTGCCAGCAGCCTTGAGGGAGGGGTTGCCTACGAGCAGTACTTC. It encodes CASSLEGGVAYEQYF.

V usage is TRBV19 and J usage is TRBJ2-7, with 7 bases that match TRBD1. Germline V gives CDR1 LNHDA, CDR2 SQIVND (reference sequence). CDR3 length equals 17 residues. V lost 6 bases to trimming and J lost 7 bases; unmatched junction nucleotides: 21. For the CDR3, the DNA is TGTGCCAGTAGAGGCGGTCCCGGACAGGTCCCTTTAAAAGAGCAGTACTTC. It is translated as CASRGGPGQVPLKEQYF.

This clonotype was seen a few times. The rearrangement joins TRBV7-9 to TRBJ1-1; TRBD1 might be the D (5 bases). CDR3 length: 13 amino acids. In germline, CDR1 is SEHNR, CDR2 FQNEAQ (reference sequence). V lost 10 bases to trimming and J lost 5 bases, with 17 bases between them. As DNA, the CDR3 is TGTGCCATAAGAAGGGGTGTAGGTACTGAAGCTTTCTTT. It translates to CAIRRGVGTEAFF.

This clonotype was observed a handful of times. DNA for the CDR3: TGCAGTGCTCCCAGACAGGGGGTAGATCAGCCCCAGCATTTT. Amino acids: CSAPRQGVDQPQHF. The chain has TRBV20-1 and TRBJ1-5; TRBD1 agrees at 9 bases. V was pared by 5 bases and J by 5 bases, with 7 bases of the junction left unmatched. Germline CDR1 is DFQATT and CDR2 is SNEGSKA (reference sequence). The CDR3 is 14 amino acids.

This clonotype was detected a few times. This chain connects TRBV5-1 to TRBJ2-1; D may be TRBD1 or TRBD2 (6 bases each). Germline-derived CDR1 and CDR2 are SGHRS and YFSETQ. The germline V and J ends were trimmed by 7 bases and 10 bases, with 33 bases remaining between them. The CDR3 spans 18 residues. The CDR3 loop reads CASCPRQVGSLRGYEQFF. CDR3 DNA sequence: TGCGCCAGCTGCCCGCGACAGGTCGGTTCCCTTCGGGGGTACGAGCAGTTCTTC. Combining the CDR3 with reference TRBV5-1 and TRBJ2-1 gives the whole variable domain KAGVTQTPRYLIKTRGQQVTLSCSPISGHRSVSWYQQTPGQGLQFLFEYFSETQRNKGNFPGRFSGRQFSNSRSEMNVSTLELGDSALYLCASCPRQVGSLRGYEQFFGPGTRLTVL.

The chain combines TRBV5-4 with TRBJ2-1; D is ambiguous. Trimming removed 0 bases from V and 6 bases from J, with 10 bases in between. CDR1 and CDR2 from the germline V gene are SGHNT and YYREEE (reference sequence). This CDR3 spans 14 amino acids. The chain's CDR3 is CASSLERWGNEQFF. In DNA, the CDR3 is TGTGCCAGCAGCTTGGAACGGTGGGGCAATGAGCAGTTCTTC.

The chain recombines TRBV7-9 with TRBJ2-7, with TRBD2 matching over 14 bases. CDR3 size: 16 residues. V shed 2 bases, J shed 6 bases, and the junction held 6 bases outside the gene matches. Germline V gene lookup returns CDR1 SEHNR and CDR2 FQNEAQ (reference sequence). The CDR3 sequence is CASSLLGTSGSPEQYF. The CDR3 nucleotides read TGTGCCAGCAGCTTACTGGGGACTAGCGGGAGTCCCGAGCAGTACTTC.

This clonotype was detected a few times. This chain joins TRBV7-3 and TRBJ2-3; no firm D call. Per germline, CDR1 SGHTA and CDR2 FQGTGA. Trimming removed 8 bases from V and 2 bases from J, with 11 bases in between. This CDR3 contains 13 residues. Here the CDR3 reads CASARQNTDTQYF. DNA of the CDR3: TGTGCCAGCGCGAGGCAGAACACAGATACGCAGTATTTT.

This chain joins TRBV28 and TRBJ2-1; tentatively, D is TRBD1 (6 bases). Trimming removed 7 bases from V and 2 bases from J, with 18 bases in between. From germline, CDR1 is MDHEN and CDR2 SYDVKM. The CDR3 covers 16 residues. In nucleotides, the CDR3 is TGTGCCAGCATCTCCGCTGCCGGGACAACCTACAATGAGCAGTTCTTC. Translation: CASISAAGTTYNEQFF.

This clonotype appeared a few times. The V call is TRBV7-2, the J call TRBJ2-1, with D unclear. The V gene lost 5 bases and the J gene lost 4 bases, with 12 bases spanning the gap. The CDR3 extends over 14 amino acids. CDR1 SGHTA and CDR2 FQGNSA come from the germline V gene. CDR3 loop: CASSHVLPYNEQFF. The CDR3, as DNA: TGTGCCAGCAGCCACGTCTTGCCTTACAATGAGCAGTTCTTC.

This clonotype was counted only a few times. The CDR3 protein is CAIREAGSYNEQFF. Written as DNA, the CDR3 is TGTGCCATCAGAGAAGCGGGCTCCTACAATGAGCAGTTCTTC. The chain employs TRBV10-3 and TRBJ2-1; weak D call: TRBD2 (6 bases). Germline V gives CDR1 ENHRY, CDR2 SYGVKD. Trimming took 6 bases from V and 0 from J, leaving 9 bases between them. CDR3 length equals 14 residues.

The V call is TRBV30, the J call TRBJ2-7, with D maybe TRBD1 (6 bases). This CDR3 has 13 residues. V was trimmed by 2 bases and J by 6 bases, leaving 14 bases between them. The germline CDR1 and CDR2 sequences are GTSNPN and SVGIG (reference sequence). CDR3 sequence (DNA): TGTGCCTGGAGTACCCGGATAGGGGGCGAGCAGTACTTC. This codes for CAWSTRIGGEQYF.

This clonotype has more than one count but fewer than ten. The CDR3 loop is CASNLAGSGTNEQFF. The CDR3 nucleotides read TGTGCCAGCAATCTCGCGGGTTCGGGAACCAATGAGCAGTTCTTC. The chain is built from TRBV7-6 and TRBJ2-1; D may be TRBD2 (5 bases). Per the germline V gene, CDR1 is SGHVS and CDR2 is FNYEAQ. Trimming took 7 bases from V and 6 from J, leaving 19 bases between them. This CDR3 has 15 amino acids.

In its sample, this clonotype was seen a few times. V is TRBV20-1 and J is TRBJ2-1; the match to TRBD2 covers 7 bases. Germline CDR1 is DFQATT and CDR2 is SNEGSKA (reference sequence). This CDR3 has 13 residues. Trimming removed 3 bases from V and 9 bases from J; junction bases left unmatched: 8. The CDR3 sequence is CSASRDGRIEQFF. CDR3 bases: TGCAGTGCTAGCCGGGACGGGAGGATTGAGCAGTTCTTC.

The chain is built from TRBV7-3 and TRBJ2-3; D may match TRBD1 or TRBD2 (5 bases each). This CDR3 region has 14 residues. The V end lost 3 bases, the J end lost 4 bases, and 11 bases lay between the germline ends. Germline loops: CDR1 SGHTA, CDR2 FQGTGA. CDR3 sequence reads: CASSFGTQADTQYF. CDR3 in DNA: TGTGCCAGCAGCTTTGGGACCCAGGCAGATACGCAGTATTTT.

This chain connects TRBV21-1 to TRBJ1-4. TRBV21-1 corresponds to a pseudogene. This CDR3 spans 10 amino acids. CDR3 in amino acids: CARPNEKLFF. The CDR3 DNA reads TGTGCCAGACCTAATGAAAAACTGTTTTTT.

The sample holds a few counts of this clonotype. J is TRBJ1-6 and V is TRBV7-6; 8 nucleotides agree with TRBD1. Germline CDR1 and CDR2: SGHVS and FNYEAQ. The CDR3 spans 15 residues. The V and J ends lost 4 bases and 7 bases, in that order; junction bases with no gene match: 6. The DNA of the CDR3 is TGTGCCAGCAGCTACCGGGCAGGGGGCAATTCACCCCTCCACTTT. Its protein is CASSYRAGGNSPLHF.

This chain uses TRBV7-2 with TRBJ2-2, with 7 nucleotides matching TRBD1. CDR1 and CDR2 (germline): SGHTA, FQGNSA. CDR3 length: 13 amino acids. V was clipped by 10 bases and J by 3 bases; unmatched bases: 5. The CDR3 here is CATGQYHTGELFF. The CDR3 DNA reads as TGTGCCACGGGACAGTATCACACCGGGGAGCTGTTTTTT.

The chain recombines TRBV27 with TRBJ2-7, with 9 bases fitting TRBD2. Germline V gene lookup returns CDR1 MNHEY and CDR2 SMNVEV (reference sequence). The CDR3 has 14 residues. V gave up 5 bases and J gave up 3 bases; unmatched junction bases: 5. The chain's CDR3 is CASSRTSVGYEQYF. As DNA, the CDR3 is TGTGCCAGCAGTCGGACTAGCGTGGGCTACGAGCAGTACTTC.

This chain joins TRBV12-3 or TRBV12-4 and TRBJ2-1; 9 nucleotides agree with TRBD1. The CDR3 runs to 15 residues. V lost 8 bases, J lost 9 bases, and 14 bases stayed unmatched. The CDR3 region has the DNA TGTGCCAGCTCCCCTAGGGGGACAGGGAGGGGTGAGCAGTTCTTC. Encoded protein: CASSPRGTGRGEQFF.

V is TRBV29-1 and J is TRBJ2-1, with unresolved D. In germline, CDR1 is SQVTM, CDR2 ANQGSEA. The CDR3 runs 12 residues. V was clipped by 5 bases and J by 7 bases, with 12 bases between them. CDR3 loop: CSVRSSGNEQFF. As DNA, the CDR3 is TGCAGCGTTCGGAGCTCCGGGAATGAGCAGTTCTTC.

The rearrangement joins TRBV7-6 to TRBJ2-7; TRBD1 matches at 7 bases. CDR1 SGHVS and CDR2 FNYEAQ come from the germline V gene. The junction had 18 bases not matched to a gene; V was cut back by 2 bases and J by 2 bases. The CDR3 totals 19 residues. DNA for the CDR3: TGTGCCAGCAGCTTACGGCCTTTGACAGGGACCTATTCAACCTACGAGCAGTACTTC. This gives the protein CASSLRPLTGTYSTYEQYF. Full variable domain (remainder filled in from reference TRBV7-6 and TRBJ2-7): GAGVSQSPRYKVTKRGQDVALRCDPISGHVSLYWYRQALGQGPEFLTYFNYEAQQDKSGLPNDRFSAERPEGSISTLTIQRTEQRDSAMYRCASSLRPLTGTYSTYEQYFGPGTRLTVT.

In this sample, this clonotype turned up a few times. This rearrangement joins TRBV20-1 to TRBJ1-4, with D uncertain. Trimming left V 6 bases short and J 7 bases short, with 9 bases between. CDR1 and CDR2 from the germline V gene are DFQATT and SNEGSKA (reference sequence). CDR3 length: 11 amino acids. CDR3 sequence: CSAMLREKLFF. Here the CDR3 DNA reads TGCAGTGCCATGCTACGTGAAAAACTGTTTTTT.

This clonotype was seen a few times. The chain is built from TRBV28 and TRBJ1-4; D gene ambiguous. Germline values: CDR1 MDHEN, CDR2 SYDVKM. Trimming took off 6 bases at V and 2 bases at J, with 13 bases between the two ends. This CDR3 is built from 15 residues. The CDR3: CASRPRGETNEKLFF. The CDR3 DNA reads TGTGCCAGCAGACCCCGCGGGGAGACTAATGAAAAACTGTTTTTT.

The CDR3 DNA reads TGTGCCACGGGGGCGAGCACAGATACGCAGTATTTT. Amino acid sequence: CATGASTDTQYF. The chain recombines TRBV12-3 or TRBV12-4 with TRBJ2-3; D is perhaps TRBD1 or TRBD2 (6 bases each). The CDR3 runs to 12 residues. With 10 bases removed from V and 0 bases from J, the gap between germline ends came to 8 bases.

This rearrangement joins TRBV20-1 to TRBJ2-1; D is possibly TRBD1 or TRBD2 (5 bases each). This CDR3 is built from 15 residues. Germline lookup yields CDR1 DFQATT and CDR2 SNEGSKA (reference sequence). Trimming took 2 bases from V and 9 from J, leaving 20 bases between them. CDR3 DNA: TGCAGTGCTAGATACGGGGCAAGGGCAGGGACTGAGCAGTTCTTC. Translating gives CSARYGARAGTEQFF.

This clonotype came up a few times. The chain recombines TRBV27 with TRBJ2-7, with TRBD1 identical over 8 bases. The CDR3 sequence is 16 residues long. Germline-derived CDR1 and CDR2 are MNHEY and SMNVEV (reference sequence). Germline trimming cut 5 bases from V and 0 bases from J; bases unmatched to any gene: 9. DNA of the CDR3: TGTGCCAGCAGTCCGTTAGGACAGGGCCACTCCTACGAGCAGTACTTC. Translating gives CASSPLGQGHSYEQYF.

The V and J genes are TRBV4-3 and TRBJ2-3; the match to TRBD2 covers 11 bases. From germline, CDR1 is LGHNA and CDR2 YSLEER. The V and J ends lost 0 bases and 3 bases, in that order; junction bases with no gene match: 11. This CDR3 comprises 19 residues. The CDR3 reads CASSQEPTSGNGRTDTQYF. CDR3 DNA sequence: TGCGCCAGCAGCCAAGAACCGACTAGCGGGAATGGTAGGACAGATACGCAGTATTTT.